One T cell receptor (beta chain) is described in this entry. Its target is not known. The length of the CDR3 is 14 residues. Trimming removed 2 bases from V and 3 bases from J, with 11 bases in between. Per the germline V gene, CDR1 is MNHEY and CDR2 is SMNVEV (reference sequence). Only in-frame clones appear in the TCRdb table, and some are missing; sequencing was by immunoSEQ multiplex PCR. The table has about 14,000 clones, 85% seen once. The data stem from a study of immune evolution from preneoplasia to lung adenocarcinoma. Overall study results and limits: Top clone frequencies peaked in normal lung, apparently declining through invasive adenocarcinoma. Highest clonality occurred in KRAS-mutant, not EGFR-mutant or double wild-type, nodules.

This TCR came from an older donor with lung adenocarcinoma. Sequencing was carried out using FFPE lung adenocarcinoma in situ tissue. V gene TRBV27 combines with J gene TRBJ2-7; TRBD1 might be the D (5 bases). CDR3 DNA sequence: TGTGCCAGCAGTTTAAAGGGGCGTAGCTACGAGCAGTACTTC. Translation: CASSLKGRSYEQYF.